This entry features one T cell receptor beta chain sequence. Per the germline V gene, CDR1 is SGHKS and CDR2 is YYEKEE (reference sequence). This CDR3 is 15 amino acids long. Trimming cost V 2 bases and J 4 bases; bases outside gene matches: 8. The data stem from a study of tumor T cells in aggressive B-cell lymphoma. Libraries were prepared by immunoSEQ multiplex PCR; TCRdb keeps only in-frame clonotypes and omits some of them. The sample contains about 7,900 clones, over 75% of which appear only once. The specimen was tumor tissue. The V call is TRBV5-5, the J call TRBJ1-2, with 7 bases matching TRBD1. This TCR was recovered from an adult with diffuse large B cell lymphoma. The DNA for the CDR3 is TGTGCCAGCAGCTTAGGGGGCGCAATTTTCTATGGCTACACCTTC. Protein product: CASSLGGAIFYGYTF.